The 28 T cell receptor beta chains below come from one sample, sequenced in a study of radiotherapy plus CTLA-4 blockade in lung cancer. Only in-frame clones appear in the TCRdb table, and some are missing; sequencing was by immunoSEQ multiplex PCR. The sample records 35,000 to 45,000 clones, less than 75% being singletons. The material was peripheral blood, obtained from a patient treated with radiotherapy plus ipilimumab. All receptors derive from a human donor with non-small cell lung cancer who had a partial response to radiotherapy plus ipilimumab.

This clone was seen a handful of times. The gene calls are TRBV7-9 and TRBJ2-2, with D perhaps matching TRBD2 (5 bases). Trimming took 6 bases from V and 3 from J, leaving 14 bases between them. Germline V lookup: CDR1 SEHNR, CDR2 FQNEAQ (reference sequence). CDR3 length: 15 residues. CDR3 in amino acids: CASRSSGYYTGELFF. For the CDR3, the DNA is TGTGCCAGCAGGTCGAGCGGTTACTACACCGGGGAGCTGTTTTTT.

The chain is built from TRBV25-1 and TRBJ2-1; a weak D match, TRBD1 (5 bases). V shed 5 bases and J shed 5 bases, with 16 bases lying between them. The CDR3 runs 15 residues. Germline V CDR1 and CDR2: MGHDK, SYGVNS. CDR3 amino acids: CASSPLTTDHNEQFF. The CDR3 bases are TGTGCCAGCAGTCCCCTTACGACAGATCACAATGAGCAGTTCTTC.

The chain recombines TRBV29-1 with TRBJ2-7; the match to TRBD1 covers 7 bases. V lost 4 bases and J lost 7; bases outside the gene matches: 7. This CDR3 spans 12 amino acids. The germline V gene has CDR1 SQVTM and CDR2 ANQGSEA. The CDR3 is CSVALTGWEQYF. As DNA, the CDR3 is TGCAGCGTTGCTCTGACAGGGTGGGAGCAGTACTTC.

This clone has just a few counts. The rearrangement joins TRBV15 to TRBJ2-4, with a weak D call TRBD2 (6 bases). The tail of the sequence fits TRBJ2-1 better, so the J call may be wrong. In germline, CDR1 is LNHNV, CDR2 YYDKDF (reference sequence). The CDR3 is 12 residues long. CDR3 sequence: CATSGGENEQFF. CDR3 DNA: TGTGCCACCAGCGGCGGGGAGAATGAGCAGTTCTTC.

This clone was detected only a few times. The genes are TRBV14 and TRBJ1-6, with unresolved D. The CDR3 consists of 15 residues. Germline assignment: CDR1 SGHDN and CDR2 FVKESK. V was pared by 8 bases and J by 0 bases, with 11 bases between. CDR3 protein: CASSQTGSYNSPLHF. CDR3 nucleotide sequence: TGTGCCAGCTCCCAAACGGGCTCCTATAATTCACCCCTCCACTTT.

This clone was seen just once. This chain links TRBV15 with TRBJ1-5; tentative D call: TRBD1 (6 bases). The germline CDR1 and CDR2 sequences are LNHNV and YYDKDF (reference sequence). V dropped 0 bases and J dropped 2 bases, with 8 bases sitting between them. This CDR3 region has 15 residues. In DNA, the CDR3 is TGTGCCACCAGCAGAGATCCAGGGGGCAATCAGCCCCAGCATTTT. Amino acids: CATSRDPGGNQPQHF. The full variable domain, with the rest looked up from reference TRBV15 and TRBJ1-5, is DAMVIQNPRYQVTQFGKPVTLSCSQTLNHNVMYWYQQKSSQAPKLLFHYYDKDFNNEADTPDNFQSRRPNTSFCFLDIRSPGLGDTAMYLCATSRDPGGNQPQHFGDGTRLSIL.

The V gene is TRBV11-2, the J gene TRBJ1-1, with D unresolved. V lost 2 bases, J lost 6 bases, and 16 bases lay in between. The CDR3 runs to 15 residues. CDR1 and CDR2 from the germline V gene are SGHAT and FQNNGV. The CDR3 is CASSLIWSGTAEAFF. In nucleotides, the CDR3 is TGTGCCAGCAGCTTAATCTGGTCGGGTACGGCTGAAGCTTTCTTT.

This clone occurred a few times. The gene calls are TRBV6-1 and TRBJ1-5; 9 bases map to TRBD1. CDR1 and CDR2 (germline): MNHNS, SASEGT. After removal of 8 bases from V and 6 bases from J, the junction contained 2 bases not matched to a gene. The CDR3 length is 12 residues. This CDR3 is CASGQGSQPQHF. CDR3 DNA: TGTGCCAGCGGACAGGGGAGTCAGCCCCAGCATTTT.

The CDR3 nucleotides read TGCGCCAGCAGCCACGGACAGGGAGCAGGGGAGCAGTACTTC. It encodes CASSHGQGAGEQYF. The chain uses TRBV4-3 and TRBJ2-7; 8 nucleotides agree with TRBD1. Trimming took 3 bases from V and 7 from J; bases not matched to a gene: 8. CDR3 length: 14 amino acids. Germline V gene data show CDR1 as LGHNA and CDR2 as YSLEER.

The J gene is TRBJ1-1, the V gene TRBV7-9; tentative D call: TRBD1 (6 bases). The CDR3 has 14 residues. The germline V gene has CDR1 SEHNR and CDR2 FQNEAQ (reference sequence). V dropped 5 bases and J dropped 5 bases, with 15 bases sitting between them. The CDR3 here is CASSAIGGVTEAFF. The CDR3, as DNA: TGTGCCAGCAGCGCTATTGGGGGCGTAACTGAAGCTTTCTTT.

The chain couples TRBV6-5 to TRBJ1-2; 10 bases line up with TRBD1. CDR1 is MNHEY, CDR2 SVGAGI, per germline. Trimming cost V 9 bases and J 7 bases; bases outside gene matches: 8. The CDR3 has 13 residues. The CDR3 reads CASRPTGGTGYTF. In DNA form, the CDR3 reads TGTGCCAGTCGTCCGACAGGGGGCACTGGCTACACCTTC.

A few counts support this clone. The genes are TRBV27 and TRBJ2-7; D is perhaps TRBD2 (5 bases). There are 13 residues in the CDR3. The V end lost 6 bases, the J end lost 3 bases, and 12 bases lay between the germline ends. Germline V gene lookup returns CDR1 MNHEY and CDR2 SMNVEV (reference sequence). CDR3 sequence: CASSPGIFYEQYF. The CDR3 nucleotides are TGTGCCAGCAGCCCCGGGATCTTCTACGAGCAGTACTTC.

This clone was observed a handful of times. V usage is TRBV10-3 and J usage is TRBJ2-3, with 13 bases fitting TRBD2. The CDR3 spans 15 residues. V lost 8 bases, J lost 2 bases, and 4 bases stayed unmatched. Germline V gene data show CDR1 as ENHRY and CDR2 as SYGVKD. CDR3 nucleotide sequence: TGTGCCATCCGGACTAGCGGGAGCGACACAGATACGCAGTATTTT. It encodes CAIRTSGSDTDTQYF.

The chain has TRBV7-9 and TRBJ2-5; 8 bases line up with TRBD1. CDR1 is SEHNR, CDR2 FQNEAQ, per germline (reference sequence). Trimming removed 10 bases from V and 5 bases from J; junction bases left unmatched: 9. This CDR3 spans 13 amino acids. The CDR3 DNA reads as TGTGCCACTCTCCGCGGGGACAGGGAGACCCAGTACTTC. This encodes CATLRGDRETQYF.

The V and J genes are TRBV14 and TRBJ1-2; D unresolved. In germline, CDR1 is SGHDN, CDR2 FVKESK. Trimming removed 0 bases at V and 4 bases at J, with 15 bases between. The CDR3 spans 16 residues. CDR3 bases: TGTGCCAGCAGCCAAGATACATATGAAAACAGCTATGGCTACACCTTC. This gives the protein CASSQDTYENSYGYTF.

This sequence joins TRBV7-2 and TRBJ2-1; D is ambiguous. The V gene lost 5 bases and the J gene lost 9 bases, with 11 bases spanning the gap. CDR3 length: 12 residues. CDR1 SGHTA and CDR2 FQGNSA come from the germline V gene. The CDR3 loop is CASSRVEVEQFF. In DNA, the CDR3 is TGTGCCAGCAGCCGGGTTGAGGTTGAGCAGTTCTTC.

This sequence joins TRBV2 and TRBJ2-5; the match to TRBD2 covers 13 bases. TRBJ2-7 explains the end of the DNA better; the J call may be wrong. The CDR3 spans 14 residues. Germline values: CDR1 SNHLY, CDR2 FYNNEI. CDR3 sequence reads: CATRTSGSKYEQYF. The CDR3 region has the DNA TGTGCCACAAGGACTAGCGGGAGTAAGTACGAGCAGTACTTC.

The CDR3 loop reads CSVEVQSGLAVYEQYF. The DNA for the CDR3 is TGCAGCGTTGAAGTTCAGTCGGGACTAGCCGTTTACGAGCAGTACTTC. The rearrangement joins TRBV29-1 to TRBJ2-7; TRBD2 agrees at 9 bases. Per germline, CDR1 SQVTM and CDR2 ANQGSEA. V lost 1 base and J lost 4; bases outside the gene matches: 11. This CDR3 is built from 16 residues.

This clone has a handful of counts. The chain employs TRBV19 and TRBJ1-2; D ambiguous. The V gene's germline CDR1 is LNHDA and CDR2 SQIVND (reference sequence). V was trimmed by 3 bases and J by 3 bases, leaving 8 bases between them. CDR3 length equals 13 residues. The CDR3, as DNA: TGTGCCAGTAGTATTCAATCAGACTATGGCTACACCTTC. It codes for CASSIQSDYGYTF.

The genes are TRBV6-5 and TRBJ2-7; 10 positions match TRBD2. Trimming removed 2 bases from V and 4 bases from J; junction bases left unmatched: 8. CDR1 and CDR2 from the germline V gene are MNHEY and SVGAGI. This CDR3 has 16 residues. CDR3 residues: CASSYGAGGGWYEQYF. Written as DNA, the CDR3 is TGTGCCAGCAGTTACGGAGCGGGGGGGGGATGGTACGAGCAGTACTTC.

J is TRBJ2-7 and V is TRBV27, with TRBD1 as a possible D gene (5 bases). From germline, CDR1 is MNHEY and CDR2 SMNVEV (reference sequence). Trimming cost V 5 bases and J 3 bases, with 20 bases left between them. The CDR3 runs 16 residues. In DNA, the CDR3 is TGTGCCAGCAGTGGGGCCGTTGGTAGGGCCCTCTACGAGCAGTACTTC. Its translation: CASSGAVGRALYEQYF.

V usage is TRBV14 and J usage is TRBJ2-2; D not resolved. The CDR3 has 13 residues. Germline CDR1 is SGHDN and CDR2 is FVKESK. With 1 base removed from V and 6 bases from J, the gap between germline ends came to 6 bases. The CDR3 coding sequence is TGTGCCAGCAGCCAAGTAGCCGCCGGGGAGCTGTTTTTT. Protein product: CASSQVAAGELFF.

Only one count was recorded for this clone. The rearrangement uses TRBV6-5 and TRBJ1-4; D gene ambiguous. Trimming removed 6 bases from V and 7 bases from J, with 9 bases in between. Germline V CDR1 and CDR2: MNHEY, SVGAGI. The CDR3 totals 12 residues. The CDR3 here is CASRDFIEKLFF. The CDR3 nucleotides read TGTGCCAGCAGAGACTTCATTGAAAAACTGTTTTTT.

This clone was counted only a few times. This rearrangement joins TRBV18 to TRBJ2-2; D is perhaps TRBD1 (5 bases). The germline gives CDR1 KGHSH, CDR2 LQKENI. The CDR3 sequence is 15 residues long. Trimming cost V 1 base and J 5 bases, with 11 bases left between them. CDR3 amino acids: CASSPLQGRTGELFF. The CDR3 DNA is TGTGCCAGCTCACCACTGCAGGGAAGAACCGGGGAGCTGTTTTTT.

The chain is built from TRBV6-1 and TRBJ2-7; a weak D match, TRBD2 (6 bases). V was trimmed by 3 bases and J by 3 bases, leaving 12 bases between them. Per the germline V gene, CDR1 is MNHNS and CDR2 is SASEGT. This CDR3 is 14 amino acids long. This chain's CDR3 is CASSDSGGDYEQYF. The CDR3 nucleotides read TGTGCCAGCAGTGATAGTGGCGGGGACTACGAGCAGTACTTC.

This clone was observed at least ten times. V gene TRBV27 combines with J gene TRBJ1-1, with D unclear. Germline loops: CDR1 MNHEY, CDR2 SMNVEV (reference sequence). The CDR3 has 13 residues. Deletions cut 2 bases from V and 3 bases from J, with 7 bases between. The CDR3 nucleotides are TGTGCCAGCAGTTTAATCCGAGACACTGAAGCTTTCTTT. Its translation is CASSLIRDTEAFF.

This clone was recorded only once. This sequence joins TRBV2 and TRBJ1-2; a weak D match, TRBD1 (5 bases). Germline V gives CDR1 SNHLY, CDR2 FYNNEI. The CDR3 has 11 amino acids. V gave up 7 bases and J gave up 5 bases, with 8 bases separating them. The CDR3 coding sequence is TGTGCCAGCATCAGGGAATATGGCTACACCTTC. Amino acids: CASIREYGYTF.

The chain employs TRBV6-1 and TRBJ1-2; no reliable D call. From germline, CDR1 is MNHNS and CDR2 SASEGT. The CDR3 runs 12 residues. V dropped 2 bases and J dropped 4 bases, with 5 bases sitting between them. DNA of the CDR3: TGTGCCAGCAGTGAAAGTAGCTATGGCTACACCTTC. Translation: CASSESSYGYTF.